The 2 T cell receptor beta chains below all came from one sample that was sequenced in a study of identical twins. TCRdb re-analysed the 5' RACE reads in MiXCR, keeping a single row per CDR3 protein. The sample includes 310,000 or so distinct CDR3 sequences, 9.5% of them seen just once. The same data also contributed to another study, on yellow fever vaccine responses in identical twins.

The sample taken for sequencing was CD8+ T cells sorted from blood. The source of these receptors is a woman between 18 and 29 years old in good health.

This clonotype turned up a few times. The chain couples TRBV6-6 to TRBJ1-1; 7 positions agree with TRBD1. Trimming took 5 bases from V and 8 from J; bases not matched to a gene: 8. This CDR3 comprises 13 residues. Germline V gene lookup returns CDR1 MNHNY and CDR2 SVGAGI (reference sequence). The CDR3 DNA reads as TGTGCCAGCAGTCCCTCGGACAGGACCGAAGCTTTCTTT. Translation gives CASSPSDRTEAFF.

The genes are TRBV27 and TRBJ2-3; unclear D gene. V was trimmed by 4 bases and J by 6 bases, leaving 14 bases between them. Germline CDR1 reads MNHEY; CDR2 reads SMNVEV (reference sequence). The CDR3 extends over 14 amino acids. CDR3 DNA: TGTGCCAGCAGTTCCCTATTAGCCCCGGATACGCAGTATTTT. It yields the protein CASSSLLAPDTQYF.